The present T cell receptor (beta chain) was sequenced within a study of cytomegalovirus exposure and HLA in healthy donors. Study as a whole: Unique TCRs from HLA-typed donors, around 93 million of them, were held in an early data release.

The donors were healthy bone marrow donors. Researchers ran the PCR with 60 Vbeta and 13 Jbeta primers. The assay was immunoSEQ multiplex PCR, and TCRdb's table has in-frame clones only and misses some. Of about 160,000 clones in the sample, approximately 80% were seen once. Germline V lookup: CDR1 SGHVS, CDR2 FNYEAQ. V dropped 4 bases and J dropped 4 bases, with 10 bases sitting between them. The CDR3 runs 13 residues. This receptor was taken from a female donor in good health and CMV-seronegative. Sequencing was carried out using PBMCs. The chain recombines TRBV7-6 with TRBJ2-5; D possibly corresponds to TRBD2 (5 bases). CDR3 bases: TGTGCCAGCAGCTCCTACCGGGGAGAGACCCAGTACTTC. Translated, it gives CASSSYRGETQYF.